This TCR beta chain was sequenced during a study of T cell responses to AZD1222 COVID-19 vaccine. Note on this clone: The antigen remains undetermined.

Analysis merged second doses at about 4 or about 12 weeks. The V segment lost 3 bases and the J segment 6 bases; nucleotides outside the gene matches: 5. Per the germline V gene, CDR1 is KGHSH and CDR2 is LQKENI. The CDR3 has 14 residues. Study conclusions and caveats: Spike-specific TCR repertoires showed rising breadth and depth after two AZD1222 doses. The study reported that nearly half of spike-specific TCRs target unmutated variant regions. Donor demographics were predominantly white British with a female majority; clonal diversity may be underestimated.

Repertoires were generated with immunoSEQ multiplex PCR, while TCRdb's copy carries only in-frame clones and drops some. The sample yields more than 95,000 clones, approximately 90% seen once. The source material was peripheral blood, sampled 28 days after the second AZD1222 dose. This receptor was identified in an adult who received the AZD1222 COVID-19 vaccine. The genes are TRBV18 and TRBJ2-7; TRBD2 matches 10 bases. Here the CDR3 reads CASSPVAGGGEQYF. The DNA for the CDR3 is TGTGCCAGCTCACCTGTAGCGGGAGGCGGCGAGCAGTACTTC.